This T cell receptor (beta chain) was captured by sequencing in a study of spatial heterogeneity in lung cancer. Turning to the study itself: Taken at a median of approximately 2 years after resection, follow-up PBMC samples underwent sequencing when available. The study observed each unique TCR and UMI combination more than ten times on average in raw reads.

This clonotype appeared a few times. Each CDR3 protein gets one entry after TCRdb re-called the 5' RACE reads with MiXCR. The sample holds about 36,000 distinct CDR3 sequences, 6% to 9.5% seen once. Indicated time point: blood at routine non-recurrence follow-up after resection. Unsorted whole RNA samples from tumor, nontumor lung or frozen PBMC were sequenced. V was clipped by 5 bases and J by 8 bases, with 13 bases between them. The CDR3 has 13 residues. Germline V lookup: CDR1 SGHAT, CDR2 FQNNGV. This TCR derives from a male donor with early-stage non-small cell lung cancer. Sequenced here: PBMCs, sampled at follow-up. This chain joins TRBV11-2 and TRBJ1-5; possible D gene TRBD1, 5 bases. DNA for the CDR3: TGTGCCAGCAGCCCCCGCAGGGACGAGCCCCAGCATTTT. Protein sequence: CASSPRRDEPQHF.